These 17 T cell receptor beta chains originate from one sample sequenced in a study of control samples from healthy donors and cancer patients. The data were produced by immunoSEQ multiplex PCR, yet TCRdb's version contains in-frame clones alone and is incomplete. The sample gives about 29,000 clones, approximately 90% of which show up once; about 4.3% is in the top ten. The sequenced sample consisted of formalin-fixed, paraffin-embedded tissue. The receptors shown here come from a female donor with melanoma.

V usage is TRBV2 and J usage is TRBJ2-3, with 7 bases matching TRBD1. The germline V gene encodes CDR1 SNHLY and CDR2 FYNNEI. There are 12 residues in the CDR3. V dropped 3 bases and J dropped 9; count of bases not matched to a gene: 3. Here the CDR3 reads CASSDQGETQYF. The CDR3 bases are TGTGCCAGCAGTGACCAGGGGGAAACGCAGTATTTT.

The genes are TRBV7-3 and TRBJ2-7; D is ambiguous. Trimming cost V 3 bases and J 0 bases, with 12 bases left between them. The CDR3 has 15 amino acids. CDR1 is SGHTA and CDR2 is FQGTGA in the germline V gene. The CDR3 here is CASSLNPGSSYEQYF. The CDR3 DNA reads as TGTGCCAGCAGCTTGAACCCCGGTAGCTCCTACGAGCAGTACTTC. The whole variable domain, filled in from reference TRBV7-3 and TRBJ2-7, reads GAGVSQTPSNKVTEKGKYVELRCDPISGHTALYWYRQSLGQGPEFLIYFQGTGAADDSGLPNDRFFAVRPEGSVSTLKIQRTERGDSAVYLCASSLNPGSSYEQYFGPGTRLTVT.

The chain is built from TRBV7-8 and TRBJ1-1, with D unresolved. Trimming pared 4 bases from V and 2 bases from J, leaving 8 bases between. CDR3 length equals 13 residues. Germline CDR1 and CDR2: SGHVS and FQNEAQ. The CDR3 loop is CASSWRSNTEAFF. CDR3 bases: TGTGCCAGCAGCTGGAGGTCAAACACTGAAGCTTTCTTT. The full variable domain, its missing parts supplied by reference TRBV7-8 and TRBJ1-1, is GAGVSQSPRYKVAKRGQDVALRCDPISGHVSLFWYQQALGQGPEFLTYFQNEAQLDKSGLPSDRFFAERPEGSVSTLKIQRTQQEDSAVYLCASSWRSNTEAFFGQGTRLTVV.

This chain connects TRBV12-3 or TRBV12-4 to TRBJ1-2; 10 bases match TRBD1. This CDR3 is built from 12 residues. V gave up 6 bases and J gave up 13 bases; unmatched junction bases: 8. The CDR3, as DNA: TGTGCCAGCAGGGTCGACAGGGGGCTTCTCACCTTC. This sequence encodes CASRVDRGLLTF.

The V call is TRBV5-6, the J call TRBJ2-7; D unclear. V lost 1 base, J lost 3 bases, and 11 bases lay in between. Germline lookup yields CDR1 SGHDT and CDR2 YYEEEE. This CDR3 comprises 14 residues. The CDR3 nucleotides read TGTGCCAGCAGCTTGATAAAACAGAACTACGAGCAGTACTTC. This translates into CASSLIKQNYEQYF. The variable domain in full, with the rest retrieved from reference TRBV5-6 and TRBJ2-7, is DAGVTQSPTHLIKTRGQQVTLRCSPKSGHDTVSWYQQALGQGPQFIFQYYEEEERQRGNFPDRFSGHQFPNYSSELNVNALLLGDSALYLCASSLIKQNYEQYFGPGTRLTVT.

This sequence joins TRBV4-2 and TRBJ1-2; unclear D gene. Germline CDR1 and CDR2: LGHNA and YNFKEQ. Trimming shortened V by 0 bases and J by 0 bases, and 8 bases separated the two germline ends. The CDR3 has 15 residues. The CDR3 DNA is TGTGCCAGCAGCCAAGAACACTTGGCTAACTATGGCTACACCTTC. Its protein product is CASSQEHLANYGYTF.

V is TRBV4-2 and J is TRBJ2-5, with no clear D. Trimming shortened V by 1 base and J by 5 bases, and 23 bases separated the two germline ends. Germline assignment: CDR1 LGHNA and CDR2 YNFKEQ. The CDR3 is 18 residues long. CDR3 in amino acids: CASSQGVFGVSDGETQYF. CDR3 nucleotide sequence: TGTGCCAGCAGCCAAGGGGTTTTCGGAGTAAGCGACGGGGAGACCCAGTACTTC.

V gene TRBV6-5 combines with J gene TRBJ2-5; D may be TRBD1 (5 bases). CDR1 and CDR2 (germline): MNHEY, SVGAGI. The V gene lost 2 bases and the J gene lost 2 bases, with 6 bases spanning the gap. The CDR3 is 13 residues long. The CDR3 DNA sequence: TGTGCCAGCAGTTACAGGGGTCAAGAGACCCAGTACTTC. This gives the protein CASSYRGQETQYF.

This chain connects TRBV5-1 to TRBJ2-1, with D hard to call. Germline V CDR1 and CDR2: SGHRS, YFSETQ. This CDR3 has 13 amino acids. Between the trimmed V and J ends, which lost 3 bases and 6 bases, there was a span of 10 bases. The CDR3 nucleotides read TGCGCCAGCAGCTCCGCGCAATTCAATGAGCAGTTCTTC. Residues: CASSSAQFNEQFF.

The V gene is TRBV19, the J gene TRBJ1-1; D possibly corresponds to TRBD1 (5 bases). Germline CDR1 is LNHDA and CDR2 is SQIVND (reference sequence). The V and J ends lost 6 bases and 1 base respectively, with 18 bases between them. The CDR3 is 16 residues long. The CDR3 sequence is CASSRRIGGTNTEAFF. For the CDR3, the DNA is TGTGCCAGTAGCCGAAGAATTGGGGGAACGAACACTGAAGCTTTCTTT.

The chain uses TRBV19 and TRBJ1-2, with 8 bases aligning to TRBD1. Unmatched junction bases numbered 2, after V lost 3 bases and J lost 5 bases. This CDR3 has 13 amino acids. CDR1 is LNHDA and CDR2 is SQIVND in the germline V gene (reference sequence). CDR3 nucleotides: TGTGCCAGTAGTATGGGACAGGTATATGGCTACACCTTC. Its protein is CASSMGQVYGYTF.

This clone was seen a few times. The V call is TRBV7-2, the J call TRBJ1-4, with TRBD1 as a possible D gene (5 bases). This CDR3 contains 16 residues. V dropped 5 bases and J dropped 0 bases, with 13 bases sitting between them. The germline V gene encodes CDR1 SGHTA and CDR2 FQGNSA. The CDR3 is CASSPGTLPTNEKLFF. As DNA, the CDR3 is TGTGCCAGCAGCCCAGGGACCCTCCCAACTAATGAAAAACTGTTTTTT.

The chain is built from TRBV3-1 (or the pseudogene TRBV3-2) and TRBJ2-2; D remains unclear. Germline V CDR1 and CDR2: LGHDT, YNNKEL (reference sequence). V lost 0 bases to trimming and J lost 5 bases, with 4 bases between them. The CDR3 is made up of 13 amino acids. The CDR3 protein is CASSQDITGELFF. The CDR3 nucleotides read TGTGCCAGCAGCCAAGATATAACCGGGGAGCTGTTTTTT.

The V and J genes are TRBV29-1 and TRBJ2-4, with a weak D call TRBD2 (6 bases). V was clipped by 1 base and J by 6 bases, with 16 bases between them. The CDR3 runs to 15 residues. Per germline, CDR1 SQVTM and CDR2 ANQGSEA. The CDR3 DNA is TGCAGCGTTGAAGGCGGGGAATGGGACTTAAACATTCAGTACTTC. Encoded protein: CSVEGGEWDLNIQYF.

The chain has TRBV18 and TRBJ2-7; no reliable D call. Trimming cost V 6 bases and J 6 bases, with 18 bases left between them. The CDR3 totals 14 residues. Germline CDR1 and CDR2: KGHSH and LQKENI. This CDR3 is CASSPSYPSLEQYF. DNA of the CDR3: TGTGCCAGCTCGCCGTCCTATCCATCCCTCGAGCAGTACTTC.

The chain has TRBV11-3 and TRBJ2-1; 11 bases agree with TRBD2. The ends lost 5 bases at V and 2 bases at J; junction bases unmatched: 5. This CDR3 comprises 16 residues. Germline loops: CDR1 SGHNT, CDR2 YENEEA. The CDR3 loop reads CASSGKTSGTYNEQFF. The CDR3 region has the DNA TGTGCCAGCAGCGGGAAGACTAGCGGGACCTACAATGAGCAGTTCTTC.

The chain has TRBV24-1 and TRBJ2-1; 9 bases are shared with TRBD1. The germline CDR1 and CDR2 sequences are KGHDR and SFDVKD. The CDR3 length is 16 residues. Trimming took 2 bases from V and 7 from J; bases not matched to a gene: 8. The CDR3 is CATSDSGTGQRNEQFF. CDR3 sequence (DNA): TGTGCCACCAGTGATTCCGGGACAGGGCAAAGGAATGAGCAGTTCTTC.